The clone carrying this T cell receptor (beta chain) appeared many times. What it binds is unknown. The data are from a study of early T cells in non-severe SARS-CoV-2 infection. Study at large: From unsorted whole blood, bulk RNA was sequenced, and the chains remained unpaired. Broader study findings: VDJdb matching skewed toward anti-spike CD8 responses, missing private and CD4 specificities.

Individually, cDNA molecules had unique molecular identifiers attached to them. One entry per CDR3 protein results from TCRdb running MiXCR on the 5' RACE reads. The top ten hold 4.4% of the sample, which has roughly 25,000 distinct CDR3 sequences, about 4% seen once. The CDR3 loop spans 11 amino acids. Germline loops: CDR1 PRHDT, CDR2 FYEKMQ (reference sequence). J was trimmed by 15 bases and V by 3 bases; bases with no gene match: 4. The gene calls are TRBV13 and TRBJ2-1; 8 bases fit TRBD2. The sequence was collected from an adult who was a healthcare worker with PCR-confirmed SARS-CoV-2 infection or an uninfected control (not recorded which). Sequenced: whole blood. CDR3 DNA: TGTGCCAGCAGCTTTTCCGGGACTAGGTTCTTC. Encoded protein: CASSFSGTRFF.